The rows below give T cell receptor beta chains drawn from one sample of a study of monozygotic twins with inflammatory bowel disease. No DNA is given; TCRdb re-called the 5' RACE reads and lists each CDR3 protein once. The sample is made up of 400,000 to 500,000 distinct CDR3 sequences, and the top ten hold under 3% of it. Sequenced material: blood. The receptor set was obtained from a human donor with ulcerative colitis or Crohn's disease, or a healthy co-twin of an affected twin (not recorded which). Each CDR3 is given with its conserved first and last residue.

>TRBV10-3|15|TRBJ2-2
CATLGGTANTGELFF
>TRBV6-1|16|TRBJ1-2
CASSPWGGSSALGYTF
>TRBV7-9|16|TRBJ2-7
CASSLVPGDEDDEQYF
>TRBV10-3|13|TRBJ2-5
CATGRDIQETQYF
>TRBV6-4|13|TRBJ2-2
CASATSVTGELFF
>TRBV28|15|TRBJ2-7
CASSFLAGGGYEQYF
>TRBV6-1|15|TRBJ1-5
CASRGGQGSNQPQHF
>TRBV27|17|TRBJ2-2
CASSLLAGEGGTGELFF
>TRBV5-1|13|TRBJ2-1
CASSLGYQREAFF
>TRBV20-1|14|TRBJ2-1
CSADRTSPYNEQFF
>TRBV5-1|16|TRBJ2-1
CASNPFGTVTYNEQFF
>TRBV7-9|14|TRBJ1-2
CASSPQSALYGYTF
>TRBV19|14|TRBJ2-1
CASSTATGLNEQFF
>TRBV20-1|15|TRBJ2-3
CSVLGASGVTDTQYF
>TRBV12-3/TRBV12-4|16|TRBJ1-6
CASSYGGDSYNSPLHF
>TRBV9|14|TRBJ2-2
CASSVAPNTGELFF
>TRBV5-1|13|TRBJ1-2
CASSNTAASGYTF
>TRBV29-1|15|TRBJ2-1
CSVEVYGGTTLEQFF
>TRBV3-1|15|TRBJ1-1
CASSHGSLLNTEAFF
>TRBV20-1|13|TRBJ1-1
CILRGPGNTEAFF
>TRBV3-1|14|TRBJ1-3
CASSQSSTGNTIYF
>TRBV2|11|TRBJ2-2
CASSVTGELFF
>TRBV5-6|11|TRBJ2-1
CASSFSREQFF
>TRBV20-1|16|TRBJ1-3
CSATKDRVLTGNTIYF
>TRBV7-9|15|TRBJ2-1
CASSVRLAGGDEQFF
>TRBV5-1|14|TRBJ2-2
CASSLASDTGELFF
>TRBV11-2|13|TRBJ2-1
CASSLETHNEQFF
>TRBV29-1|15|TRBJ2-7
CSVRNLAGEYYEQYF
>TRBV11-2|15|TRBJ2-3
CASTEKGYPSDTQYF
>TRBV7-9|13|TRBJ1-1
CASSPPGQGEAFF
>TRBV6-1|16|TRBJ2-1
CASSRLAGGPVNEQFF
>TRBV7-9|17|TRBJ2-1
CASSLGTREGSYNEQFF
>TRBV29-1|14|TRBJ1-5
CSVSTGTGNQPQHF
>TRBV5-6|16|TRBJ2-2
CASSLFAGPFNGELFF
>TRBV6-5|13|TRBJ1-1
CASSPGHSTEAFF
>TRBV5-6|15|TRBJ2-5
CASSLLIGSWETQYF
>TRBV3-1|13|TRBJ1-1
CASSQDRGPEAFF
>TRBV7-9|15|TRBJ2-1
CASTTDLTPRNEQFF
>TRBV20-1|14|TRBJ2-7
CSPRRPASSYEQYF
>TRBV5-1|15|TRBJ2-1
CASSLAGGRYNEQFF
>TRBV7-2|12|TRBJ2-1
CASSLWGGTRFF
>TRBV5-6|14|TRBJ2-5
CASSFLRAQETQYF
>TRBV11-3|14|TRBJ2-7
CASSKRDRPYEQYF
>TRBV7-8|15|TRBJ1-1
CASSLVPLMNTEAFF
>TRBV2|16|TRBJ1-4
CASSEVHSATNEKLFF
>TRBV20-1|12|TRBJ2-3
CSARDPPDTQYF
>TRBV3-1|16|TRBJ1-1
CASSLRSKTSNTEAFF